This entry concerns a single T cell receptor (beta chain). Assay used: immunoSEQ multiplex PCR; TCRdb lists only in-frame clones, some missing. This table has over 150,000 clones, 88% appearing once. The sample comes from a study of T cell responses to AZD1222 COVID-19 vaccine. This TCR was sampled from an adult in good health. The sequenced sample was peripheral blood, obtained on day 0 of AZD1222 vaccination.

CDR3 nucleotides: TGTGCCAGCACCCAGGGGGGCACTGAAGCTTTCTTT. This gives the protein CASTQGGTEAFF. The chain couples TRBV6-6 to TRBJ1-1; 7 bases agree with TRBD1. The V gene's germline CDR1 is MNHNY and CDR2 SVGAGI (reference sequence). Trimming took 7 bases from V and 4 from J; bases not matched to a gene: 3. The CDR3 consists of 12 residues.